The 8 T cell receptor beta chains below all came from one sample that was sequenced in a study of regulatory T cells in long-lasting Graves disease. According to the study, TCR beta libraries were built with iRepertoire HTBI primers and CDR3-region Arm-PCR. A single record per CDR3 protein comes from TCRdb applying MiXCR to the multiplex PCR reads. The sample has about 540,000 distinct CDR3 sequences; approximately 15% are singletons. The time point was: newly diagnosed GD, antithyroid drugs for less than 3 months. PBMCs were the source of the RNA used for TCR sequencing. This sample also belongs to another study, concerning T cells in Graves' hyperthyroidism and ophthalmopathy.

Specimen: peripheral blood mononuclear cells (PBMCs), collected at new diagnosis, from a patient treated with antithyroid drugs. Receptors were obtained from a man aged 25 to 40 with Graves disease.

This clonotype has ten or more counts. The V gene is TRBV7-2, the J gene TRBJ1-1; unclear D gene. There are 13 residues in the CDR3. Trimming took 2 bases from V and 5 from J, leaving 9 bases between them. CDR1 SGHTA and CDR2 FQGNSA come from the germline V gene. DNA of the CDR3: TGTGCCAGCAGCTTACTAGTTGGTACTGAAGCTTTCTTT. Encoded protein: CASSLLVGTEAFF.

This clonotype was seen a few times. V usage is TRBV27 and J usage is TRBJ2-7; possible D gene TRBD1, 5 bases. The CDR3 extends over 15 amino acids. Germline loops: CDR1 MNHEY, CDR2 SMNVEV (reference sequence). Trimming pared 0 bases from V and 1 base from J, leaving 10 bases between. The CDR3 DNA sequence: TGTGCCAGCAGTTTATCACAGGTCTCATCCTACGAGCAGTACTTC. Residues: CASSLSQVSSYEQYF.

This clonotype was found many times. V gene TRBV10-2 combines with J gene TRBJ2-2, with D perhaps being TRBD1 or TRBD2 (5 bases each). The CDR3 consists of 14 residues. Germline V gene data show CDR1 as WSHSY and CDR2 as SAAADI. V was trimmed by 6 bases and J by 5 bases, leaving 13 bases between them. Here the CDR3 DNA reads TGCGCCAGCAGAACAGGACTCTTAACCGGGGAGCTGTTTTTT. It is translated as CASRTGLLTGELFF.

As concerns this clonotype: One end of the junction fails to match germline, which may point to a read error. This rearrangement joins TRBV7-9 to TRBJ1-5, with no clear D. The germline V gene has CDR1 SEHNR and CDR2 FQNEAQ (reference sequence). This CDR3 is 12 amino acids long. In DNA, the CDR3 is TGCGCCAGCAGCCAAATTGGTCAGCCCCAGCATTTT. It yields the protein CASSQIGQPQHF.

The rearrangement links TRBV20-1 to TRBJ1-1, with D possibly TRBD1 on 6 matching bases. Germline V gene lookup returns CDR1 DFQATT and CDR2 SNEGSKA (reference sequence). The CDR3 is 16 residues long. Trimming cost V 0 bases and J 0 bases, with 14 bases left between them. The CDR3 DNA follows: TGCAGTGCTAGAGAGAGGGGGGGGGCCCTGAACACTGAAGCTTTCTTT. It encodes CSARERGGALNTEAFF.

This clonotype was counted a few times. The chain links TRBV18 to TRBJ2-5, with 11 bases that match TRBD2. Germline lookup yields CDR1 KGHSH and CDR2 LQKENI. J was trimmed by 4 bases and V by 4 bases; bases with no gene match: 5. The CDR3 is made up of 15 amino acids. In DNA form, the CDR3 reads TGTGCCAGCTCACTGTCTCTAGCGGGGGGAGAGACCCAGTACTTC. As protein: CASSLSLAGGETQYF.

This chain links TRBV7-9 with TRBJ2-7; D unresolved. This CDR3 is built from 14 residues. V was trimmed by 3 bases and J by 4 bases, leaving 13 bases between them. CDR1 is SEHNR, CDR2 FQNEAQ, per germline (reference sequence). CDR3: CASSFEAPPYEQYF. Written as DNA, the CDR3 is TGTGCCAGCAGCTTCGAGGCCCCCCCGTACGAGCAGTACTTC.

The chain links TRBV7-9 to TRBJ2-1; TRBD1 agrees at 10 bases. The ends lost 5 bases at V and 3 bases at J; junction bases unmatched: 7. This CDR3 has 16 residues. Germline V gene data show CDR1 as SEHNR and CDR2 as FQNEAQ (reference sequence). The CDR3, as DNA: TGTGCCAGCAGCCCGGGGGGACAGGGGTTCTACAATGAGCAGTTCTTC. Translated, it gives CASSPGGQGFYNEQFF.